The following is a TCR beta chain sequence with its context. This clonotype occurred many times. The antigen it binds to is not known. Within one base of it there is no much larger clone, and no base qualities were kept. This entry is derived from a study of neurological immune-mediated disorders (dated by TCRdb to about 2019). For context, the study as a whole: The study compared peripheral blood TCR-beta repertoires of HTLV-I-associated myelopathy (HAM/TSP) patients, multiple sclerosis patients and healthy controls using UMI-based sequencing. Longitudinal samples, technical triplicates and paired sorted CD4+ and CD8+ T-cell subsets, alongside PBMC samples, were included among the 106 TCR-beta libraries. Of the approximately 66 subjects in the cohort, some 15 were HAM/TSP patients, roughly 35 were multiple sclerosis patients, and about 20 were healthy controls.

Libraries from unsorted PBMCs were made from 2 million PBMCs kept in RNAlater at -80 degrees C until RNA extraction. Peripheral blood was subjected to Ficoll-Hypaque density gradient centrifugation to isolate PBMCs, which were then cryopreserved in liquid nitrogen. To synthesize cDNA, template-switch 5'RACE was performed with a primer carrying a 10-nucleotide random unique molecular identifier so that each TCR transcript was tagged. Each sequencing run produced over 200 million TCR-beta sequences covering 15-18 subjects. The RNeasy kit was used for extraction of total RNA. The KAPA Real-time Library Amplification kit was used to amplify TCR-beta VDJ regions with primers targeting the TCR constant region and the 5'RACE anchor. Sample indexes and Illumina adaptors were added in a first PCR, and a second PCR then increased library yield. After Ampure bead purification, the TCR product of roughly 650 bp was size-selected on a 2% E-gel SizeSelection system. Before pooling, libraries had their quality checked on a Bioanalyzer, their concentration measured with Qubit, and their quantity determined with the Kapa Library Quantification kit. Libraries were sequenced paired-end 2 x 150 bp on an Illumina HiSeq 2500. To increase sequence diversity, roughly 24-32% phiX was spiked into each library pool. Regarding the original processing steps: Quality-filtered reads were processed with the UMI-based MiGEC pipeline, which removed over 75% of raw TCR sequences during error correction. VDJ genes were aligned to IMGT germline references, and clonotypes were defined by unique CDR3 amino acid sequence plus V-J genes. VDJtools evaluated clonal expansion, Shannon diversity and CDR3 relatedness (CalcPairwiseDistances, ClusterSamples); CLCbio workbench built phylogenetic trees. Clones with at least 8 unique UMIs were defined as expanded, with this threshold being based on coefficient-of-variation modelling across technical triplicates. Starting from the raw public reads, TCRdb applied fastp trimming at Q25, assembled clones with MiXCR and retained in-frame beta chains. Here each entry gathers all rows of one CDR3 protein and keeps the most common genes and DNA. The V and J calls and clone size come from TCRdb's table, not from the authors' own analysis. The sample table shows approximately 50,000 distinct CDR3 sequences, and 10% are seen once. The ten largest clones capture approximately 5% of the sample.

Between the V and J ends, shortened by 4 bases and 1 base respectively, the junction contains 13 bases. The germline V gene encodes CDR1 SGHKS and CDR2 YYEKEE (reference sequence). The CDR3 has 15 amino acids, counting the end cysteine and phenylalanine. Of the read, only the CDR3 DNA is kept; its 45 bases are in frame from base 1. General findings and caveats noted by the study authors: Expanded clones from different subjects shared no identical CDR3 amino acid sequences, which suggests that TCR-beta repertoires were private in all groups. TCR clonal expansion was highest in HAM/TSP patients and lowest in MS patients, with MS patients falling below even healthy controls.

Here the chain combines TRBV5-5 and TRBJ2-3; matching of 6 bases hints at TRBD1 as the D gene. The specimen sequenced was PBMCs. The clonotype comes from a man in his sixties or seventies with HTLV-1-associated myelopathy (HAM/TSP). The CDR3 here reads CASSRWTARTDTQYF. The DNA sequence reads TGTGCCAGCAGCCGTTGGACAGCCCGCACAGATACGCAGTATTTT.